The following is a T cell receptor beta chain sequence with its context. This sample stems from a study of blood T cell repertoires in COVID-19. Trimming took 1 base from V and 6 from J; bases not matched to a gene: 7. In germline, CDR1 is MNHNS, CDR2 SASEGT. The CDR3 totals 16 residues. The table came from immunoSEQ multiplex PCR; TCRdb's copy has only in-frame clones and leaves some out. The profile shows 300,000 to 350,000 clones, around 89% of them singletons. The chain has TRBV6-1 and TRBJ2-7; 12 bases map to TRBD1. Sequenced material: peripheral blood. This TCR was recovered from a woman under 40 with COVID-19, enrolled during active disease. CDR3 amino acids: CASSEGAGTGGFEQYF. The CDR3 DNA is TGTGCCAGCAGTGAAGGAGCCGGGACAGGGGGCTTCGAGCAGTACTTC.